Sequencing of this T cell receptor beta chain was carried out in a study of shared clonotypes between healthy human individuals. The genomic DNA of each subset was split evenly across several immunoSEQ plates. Sequenced by immunoSEQ multiplex PCR; TCRdb stores in-frame clones only, minus some. Among around 500,000 clones listed, roughly 77% were seen once. Every one of the donors was a Caucasian adult that lived in Nashville, Tennessee. The CDR3 extends over 16 amino acids. Unmatched junction bases numbered 10, after V lost 6 bases and J lost 1 base. CDR1 and CDR2 from the germline V gene are SNHLY and FYNNEI.

This TCR derives from a woman aged 40 to 49 in good health. Some clones in this sample may be carry-over from other donors' samples. Sequenced material: PBMCs. The chain joins TRBV2 to TRBJ2-5; 8 bases are shared with TRBD1. The CDR3 here is CASSKGQAAVQETQYF. DNA of the CDR3: TGTGCCAGCAGCAAGGGACAGGCGGCGGTCCAAGAGACCCAGTACTTC.